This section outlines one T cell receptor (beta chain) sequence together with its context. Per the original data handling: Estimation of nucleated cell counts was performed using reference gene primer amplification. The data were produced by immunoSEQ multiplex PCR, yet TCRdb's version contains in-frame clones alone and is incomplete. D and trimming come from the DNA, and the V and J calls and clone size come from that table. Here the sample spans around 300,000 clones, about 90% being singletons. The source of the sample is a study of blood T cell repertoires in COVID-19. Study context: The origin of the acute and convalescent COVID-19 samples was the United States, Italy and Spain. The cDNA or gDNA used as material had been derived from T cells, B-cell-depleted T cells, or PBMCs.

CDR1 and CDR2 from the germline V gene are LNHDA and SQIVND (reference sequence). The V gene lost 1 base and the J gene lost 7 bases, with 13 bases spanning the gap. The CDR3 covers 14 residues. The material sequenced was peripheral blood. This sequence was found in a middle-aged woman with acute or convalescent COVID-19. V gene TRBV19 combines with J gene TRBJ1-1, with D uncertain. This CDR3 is CASSIADLTSEAFF. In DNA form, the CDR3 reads TGTGCCAGTAGTATAGCTGATTTAACGAGTGAAGCTTTCTTT.